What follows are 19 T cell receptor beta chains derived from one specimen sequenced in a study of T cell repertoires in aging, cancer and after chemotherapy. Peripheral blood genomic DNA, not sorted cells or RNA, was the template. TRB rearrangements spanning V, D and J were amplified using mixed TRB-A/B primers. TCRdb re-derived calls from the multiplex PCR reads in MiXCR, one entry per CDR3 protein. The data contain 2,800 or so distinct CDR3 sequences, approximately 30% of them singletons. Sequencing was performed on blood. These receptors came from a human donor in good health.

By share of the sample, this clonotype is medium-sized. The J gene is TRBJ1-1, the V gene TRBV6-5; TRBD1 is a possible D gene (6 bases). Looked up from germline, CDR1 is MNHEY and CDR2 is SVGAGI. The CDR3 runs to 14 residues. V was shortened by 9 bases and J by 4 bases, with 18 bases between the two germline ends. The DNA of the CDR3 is TGTGCCAGTCAGGGGAGGGGCGGAGGCACTGAAGCTTTCTTT. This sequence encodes CASQGRGGGTEAFF.

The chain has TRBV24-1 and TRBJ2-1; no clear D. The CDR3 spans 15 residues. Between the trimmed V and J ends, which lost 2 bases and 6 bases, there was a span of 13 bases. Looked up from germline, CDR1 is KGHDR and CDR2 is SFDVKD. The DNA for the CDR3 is TGTGCCACCAGTGATTCGACCATAACCCTCAATGAGCAGTTCTTC. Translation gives CATSDSTITLNEQFF.

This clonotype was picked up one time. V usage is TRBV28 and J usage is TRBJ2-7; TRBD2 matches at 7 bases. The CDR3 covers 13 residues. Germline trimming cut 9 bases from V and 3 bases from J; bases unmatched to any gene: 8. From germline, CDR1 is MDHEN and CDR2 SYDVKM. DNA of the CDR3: TGTGCCAGAGGCCAGCGGGACGACTACGAGCAGTACTTC. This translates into CARGQRDDYEQYF.

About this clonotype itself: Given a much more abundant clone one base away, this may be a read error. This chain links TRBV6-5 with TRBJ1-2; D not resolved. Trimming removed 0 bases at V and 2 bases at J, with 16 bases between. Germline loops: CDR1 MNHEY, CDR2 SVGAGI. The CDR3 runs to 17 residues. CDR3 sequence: CASSYSDSKSPNYGYTF. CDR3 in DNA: TGTGCCAGCAGTTACTCGGATTCAAAGTCCCCCAACTATGGCTACACCTTC.

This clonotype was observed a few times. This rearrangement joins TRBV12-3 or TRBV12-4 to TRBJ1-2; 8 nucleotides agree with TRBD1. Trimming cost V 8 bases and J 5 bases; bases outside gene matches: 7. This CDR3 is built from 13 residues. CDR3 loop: CASALGTGYGYTF. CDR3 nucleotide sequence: TGTGCCAGCGCTTTAGGGACAGGTTATGGCTACACCTTC.

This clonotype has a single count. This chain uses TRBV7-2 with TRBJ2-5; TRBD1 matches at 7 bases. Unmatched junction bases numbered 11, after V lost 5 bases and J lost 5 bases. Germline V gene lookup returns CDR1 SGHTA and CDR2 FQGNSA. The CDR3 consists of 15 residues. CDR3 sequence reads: CASSPSSGGMETQYF. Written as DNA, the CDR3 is TGTGCCAGCAGCCCCTCCTCAGGGGGTATGGAGACCCAGTACTTC.

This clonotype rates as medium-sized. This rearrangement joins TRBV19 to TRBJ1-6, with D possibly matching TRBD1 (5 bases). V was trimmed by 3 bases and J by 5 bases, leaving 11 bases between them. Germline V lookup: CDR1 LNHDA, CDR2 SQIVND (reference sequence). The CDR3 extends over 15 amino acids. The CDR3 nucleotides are TGTGCCAGTAGTATGCGGCAGGGAAATAATTCACCCCTCCACTTT. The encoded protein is CASSMRQGNNSPLHF.

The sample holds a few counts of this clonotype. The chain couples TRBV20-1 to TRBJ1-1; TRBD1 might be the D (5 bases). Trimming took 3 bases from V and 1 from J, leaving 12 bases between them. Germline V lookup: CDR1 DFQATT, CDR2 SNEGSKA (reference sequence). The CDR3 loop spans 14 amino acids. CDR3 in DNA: TGCAGTGCTAGCCCCGGGGCCTCGAACACTGAAGCTTTCTTT. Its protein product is CSASPGASNTEAFF.

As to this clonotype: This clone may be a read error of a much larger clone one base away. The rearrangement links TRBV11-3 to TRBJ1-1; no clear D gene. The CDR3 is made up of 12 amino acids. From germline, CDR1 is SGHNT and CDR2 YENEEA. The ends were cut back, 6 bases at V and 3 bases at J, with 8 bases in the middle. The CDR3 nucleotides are TGTGCCAGCAGGCCGCGTTACACTGAAGCTTTCTTT. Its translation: CASRPRYTEAFF.

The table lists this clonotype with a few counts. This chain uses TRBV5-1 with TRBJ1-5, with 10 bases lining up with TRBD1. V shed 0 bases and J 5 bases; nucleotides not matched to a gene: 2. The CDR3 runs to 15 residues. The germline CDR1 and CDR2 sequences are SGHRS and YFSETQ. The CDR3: CASSLEGQGDQPQHF. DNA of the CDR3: TGCGCCAGCAGCTTGGAAGGACAGGGGGATCAGCCCCAGCATTTT.

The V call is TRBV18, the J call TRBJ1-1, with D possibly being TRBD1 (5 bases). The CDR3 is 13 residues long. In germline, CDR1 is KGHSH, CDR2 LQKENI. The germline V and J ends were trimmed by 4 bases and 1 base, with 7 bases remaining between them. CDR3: CASSLGQNTEAFF. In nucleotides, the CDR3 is TGTGCCAGCTCACTAGGACAGAACACTGAAGCTTTCTTT.

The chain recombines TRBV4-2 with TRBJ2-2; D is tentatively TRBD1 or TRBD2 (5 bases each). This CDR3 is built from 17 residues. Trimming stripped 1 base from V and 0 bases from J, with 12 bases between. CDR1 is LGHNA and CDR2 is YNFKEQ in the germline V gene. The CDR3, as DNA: TGTGCCAGCAGCCAAGCATTGGGACGTACGAACACCGGGGAGCTGTTTTTT. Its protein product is CASSQALGRTNTGELFF.

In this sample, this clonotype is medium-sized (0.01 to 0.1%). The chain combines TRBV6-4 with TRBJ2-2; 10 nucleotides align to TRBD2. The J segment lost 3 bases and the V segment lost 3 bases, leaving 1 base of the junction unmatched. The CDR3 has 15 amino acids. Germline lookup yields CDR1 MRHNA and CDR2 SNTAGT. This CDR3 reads CASSEGTSDTGELFF. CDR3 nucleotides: TGTGCCAGCAGTGAGGGGACTAGCGACACCGGGGAGCTGTTTTTT.

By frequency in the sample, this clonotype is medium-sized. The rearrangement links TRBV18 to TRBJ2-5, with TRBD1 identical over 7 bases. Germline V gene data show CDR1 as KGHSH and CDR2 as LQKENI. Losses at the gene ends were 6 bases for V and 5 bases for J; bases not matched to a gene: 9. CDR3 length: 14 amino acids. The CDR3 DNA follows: TGTGCCAGCTCGCTGACAGGGTTGGGGGAGACCCAGTACTTC. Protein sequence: CASSLTGLGETQYF. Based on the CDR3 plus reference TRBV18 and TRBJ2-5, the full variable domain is NAGVMQNPRHLVRRRGQEARLRCSPMKGHSHVYWYRQLPEEGLKFMVYLQKENIIDESGMPKERFSAEFPKEGPSILRIQQVVRGDSAAYFCASSLTGLGETQYFGPGTRLLVL.

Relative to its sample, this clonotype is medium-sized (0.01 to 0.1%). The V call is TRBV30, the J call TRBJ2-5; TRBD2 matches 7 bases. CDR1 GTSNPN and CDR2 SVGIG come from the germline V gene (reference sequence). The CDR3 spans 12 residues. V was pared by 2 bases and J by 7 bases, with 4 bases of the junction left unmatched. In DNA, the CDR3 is TGTGCCTGGAGTCTCTCGGGGGGGACCCAGTACTTC. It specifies CAWSLSGGTQYF.

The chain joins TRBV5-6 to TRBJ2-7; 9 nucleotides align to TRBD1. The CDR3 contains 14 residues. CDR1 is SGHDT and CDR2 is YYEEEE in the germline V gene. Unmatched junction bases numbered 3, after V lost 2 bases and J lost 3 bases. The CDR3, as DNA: TGTGCCAGCAGCTTCGGGACAGGGATCTACGAGCAGTACTTC. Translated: CASSFGTGIYEQYF.

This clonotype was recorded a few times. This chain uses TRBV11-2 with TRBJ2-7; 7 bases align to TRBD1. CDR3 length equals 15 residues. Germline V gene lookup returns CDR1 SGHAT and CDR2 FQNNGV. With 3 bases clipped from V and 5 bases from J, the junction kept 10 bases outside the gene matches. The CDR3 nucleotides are TGTGCCAGCAGCTTTAACAGGGGAGCCTTCGACGAGCAGTACTTC. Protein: CASSFNRGAFDEQYF.

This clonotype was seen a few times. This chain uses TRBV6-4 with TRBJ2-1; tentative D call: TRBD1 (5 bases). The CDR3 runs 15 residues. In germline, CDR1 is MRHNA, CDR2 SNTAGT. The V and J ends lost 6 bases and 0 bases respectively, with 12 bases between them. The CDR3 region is CASSLQGGSYNEQFF. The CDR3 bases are TGTGCCAGCAGCTTGCAGGGCGGCTCCTACAATGAGCAGTTCTTC.

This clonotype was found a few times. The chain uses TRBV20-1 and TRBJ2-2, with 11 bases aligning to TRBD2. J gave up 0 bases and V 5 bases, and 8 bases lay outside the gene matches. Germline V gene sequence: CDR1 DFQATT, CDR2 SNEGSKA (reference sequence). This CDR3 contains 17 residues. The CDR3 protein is CSAQLAGAQANTGELFF. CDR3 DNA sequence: TGCAGTGCTCAACTAGCGGGAGCCCAGGCGAACACCGGGGAGCTGTTTTTT.